The clone carrying this T cell receptor beta chain was observed many times. Its antigen is not known. CDR1 and CDR2 from the germline V gene are MNHEY and SMNVEV (reference sequence). This CDR3 is 15 amino acids long. The V end was cut by 5 bases, the J end by 4 bases, with 17 bases between. The data stem from a study of blood T cells in healthy people across ages. Notes on the study in general: Diversity was estimated from one million T cells, and these estimates were considered underestimates. Observed TCR beta diversity per million T cells went down as age went up. This fall followed a roughly linear course with age.

A sample-barcoded 5' primer and a J-beta primer mix were used in a second PCR of roughly 7 to 12 cycles. One entry per CDR3 protein, called by TCRdb with MiXCR from the 5' RACE reads. The sample consists of 600,000 or so distinct CDR3 sequences, about 30% of them appearing once. Every sample had a minimum of 6 million PBMCs isolated. The receptor's source is a woman over 75 in good health. The chain couples TRBV27 to TRBJ1-2; D may be TRBD1 (5 bases). The sequencing sample was made of blood. The CDR3 DNA follows: TGTGCCAGCAGTCCATCAGGGAGGCAGAGCTATGGCTACACCTTC. Its protein product is CASSPSGRQSYGYTF.